This T cell receptor beta chain was identified during a study of blood T cell repertoires in COVID-19. The method was immunoSEQ multiplex PCR; TCRdb's version includes in-frame clones alone and lacks a portion of them. Among about 44,000 clones listed, roughly nine tenths were seen once. Germline V gives CDR1 LGHDT, CDR2 YNNKEL (reference sequence). V lost 4 bases and J lost 0, with 9 bases in between. This CDR3 spans 15 amino acids. The sample consisted of peripheral blood. The V gene is TRBV3-1 (or the pseudogene TRBV3-2), the J gene TRBJ2-2; D perhaps matches TRBD2 (5 bases). The source is a woman aged 80 or over in a cohort sampled during active or convalescent COVID-19. The CDR3 spells CASSRNGANTGELFF. In DNA, the CDR3 is TGTGCCAGCAGCCGCAACGGGGCGAACACCGGGGAGCTGTTTTTT.